This entry describes one T cell receptor (beta chain). Primers: 60 Vbeta forward and 13 Jbeta reverse. TCRdb keeps only in-frame clones here, not all; method: immunoSEQ multiplex PCR. This listing includes more than 130,000 clones. The sample is drawn from a study of cytomegalovirus exposure and HLA in healthy donors. V lost 4 bases, J lost 9 bases, and 18 bases lay in between. CDR1 is SGHDN and CDR2 is FVKESK in the germline V gene. This CDR3 is built from 14 residues. The chain uses TRBV14 and TRBJ1-1; possible D gene TRBD1, 5 bases. Material: PBMCs. The source is a man aged 35 to 55 in good health and CMV-seronegative. CDR3 sequence reads: CASSLGPGGLQAFF. Written as DNA, the CDR3 is TGTGCCAGCAGCCTGGGCCCCGGGGGTCTTCAAGCTTTCTTT. Full variable domain (remainder filled in from reference TRBV14 and TRBJ1-1): EAGVTQFPSHSVIEKGQTVTLRCDPISGHDNLYWYRRVMGKEIKFLLHFVKESKQDESGMPNNRFLAERTGGTYSTLKVQPAELEDSGVYFCASSLGPGGLQAFFGQGTRLTVV.